The 27 T cell receptor beta chains below come from one sample, sequenced in a study of shared clonotypes between healthy human individuals. Clones were read by immunoSEQ multiplex PCR, and TCRdb kept only the in-frame ones, dropping some. The table shows around 1,900,000 clones, with 90% to 95% occurring only once. Naive CD8 populations comprised CD45RO-negative cells positively selected for CCR7, excluding terminally differentiated effector memory CD45RA+ cells. The material sequenced was naive CD8+ T cells from PBMCs. Every receptor here comes from a young man in good health. Some clones in this sample may be carry-over from other donors' samples.

This clone has just one count. The V gene is TRBV4-3, the J gene TRBJ2-1, with D perhaps matching TRBD1 or TRBD2 (6 bases each). The CDR3 is 12 residues long. Trimming left V 3 bases short and J 9 bases short, with 9 bases between. The germline V gene encodes CDR1 LGHNA and CDR2 YSLEER. CDR3 sequence reads: CASSQGGGEQFF. DNA for the CDR3: TGCGCCAGCAGCCAGGGGGGCGGTGAGCAGTTCTTC.

V gene TRBV2 combines with J gene TRBJ2-7, with 14 nucleotides matching TRBD2. The V segment lost 7 bases and the J segment 1 base; nucleotides outside the gene matches: 3. CDR1 SNHLY and CDR2 FYNNEI come from the germline V gene. The CDR3 runs 15 residues. In DNA, the CDR3 is TGTGCCAGCATGGGACTAGCGGGAGCATCCTACGAGCAGTACTTC. Its protein product is CASMGLAGASYEQYF.

The genes are TRBV28 and TRBJ1-5; weak D call: TRBD1 (5 bases). Trimming took off 3 bases at V and 6 bases at J, with 9 bases between the two ends. Germline loops: CDR1 MDHEN, CDR2 SYDVKM. The CDR3 runs to 13 residues. Here the CDR3 reads CASSLGEGQPQHF. For the CDR3, the DNA is TGTGCCAGCAGTTTGGGGGAGGGTCAGCCCCAGCATTTT.

Details on this clone: In the same sample, other DNA sequences code for this CDR3. The chain recombines TRBV5-1 with TRBJ2-7; 12 nucleotides match TRBD1. V trimming: 5 bases; J trimming: 2 bases; junction bases outside the gene matches: 2. The V gene's germline CDR1 is SGHRS and CDR2 YFSETQ. CDR3 length equals 14 residues. Written as DNA, the CDR3 is TGCGCCAGCAGTTGGGACAGGGGGCCCTACGAGCAGTACTTC. Its protein product is CASSWDRGPYEQYF. The whole variable domain, remainder taken from reference TRBV5-1 and TRBJ2-7, is KAGVTQTPRYLIKTRGQQVTLSCSPISGHRSVSWYQQTPGQGLQFLFEYFSETQRNKGNFPGRFSGRQFSNSRSEMNVSTLELGDSALYLCASSWDRGPYEQYFGPGTRLTVT.

CDR3 nucleotide sequence: TGTGCCAGCAATGGACAGGGGGGCCCCGGGGAGCTGTTTTTT. This codes for CASNGQGGPGELFF. The chain joins TRBV27 to TRBJ2-2, with TRBD1 matching 10 bases. Trimming took 7 bases from V and 6 from J; bases not matched to a gene: 5. Per germline, CDR1 MNHEY and CDR2 SMNVEV (reference sequence). This CDR3 spans 14 amino acids.

This CDR3 is CASSFRDTQYF. The CDR3 bases are TGCGCCAGCAGCTTCCGGGATACGCAGTATTTT. The chain recombines TRBV5-1 with TRBJ2-3; D gene ambiguous. Germline V gene data show CDR1 as SGHRS and CDR2 as YFSETQ. This CDR3 contains 11 residues. The V end was cut by 2 bases, the J end by 6 bases, with 4 bases between.

This rearrangement joins TRBV19 to TRBJ2-5; 8 bases align to TRBD2. Germline trimming cut 3 bases from V and 5 bases from J; bases unmatched to any gene: 29. Germline V gives CDR1 LNHDA, CDR2 SQIVND (reference sequence). The CDR3 covers 22 residues. The CDR3 DNA is TGTGCCAGTAGTATGGCCCTCCCCCAGGTTTCCATGCTGCGGGAGGTAGGGGAGACCCAGTACTTC. Amino acid sequence: CASSMALPQVSMLREVGETQYF.

The V gene is TRBV10-3, the J gene TRBJ2-1, with D perhaps TRBD1 (5 bases). The V and J ends lost 6 bases and 10 bases respectively, with 19 bases between them. The CDR3 extends over 14 amino acids. Germline CDR1 and CDR2: ENHRY and SYGVKD. The CDR3, as DNA: TGTGCCATCAGCGTTAGTATACAGGCCCCCGAGCAGTTCTTC. It yields the protein CAISVSIQAPEQFF.

V gene TRBV27 combines with J gene TRBJ2-3; D is possibly TRBD2 (6 bases). The CDR3 contains 14 residues. Germline assignment: CDR1 MNHEY and CDR2 SMNVEV (reference sequence). V lost 4 bases and J lost 4, with 12 bases in between. The CDR3 here is CASSYGRSPDTQYF. The CDR3, as DNA: TGTGCCAGCAGTTACGGGAGAAGCCCAGATACGCAGTATTTT.

V gene TRBV9 combines with J gene TRBJ2-2, with D perhaps TRBD2 (6 bases). There are 17 residues in the CDR3. The ends were cut back, 4 bases at V and 2 bases at J, with 18 bases in the middle. Germline lookup yields CDR1 SGDLS and CDR2 YYNGEE. CDR3 nucleotides: TGTGCCAGCAGCACCTCCGCCCGGGACTCCAACACCGGGGAGCTGTTTTTT. Translated, it gives CASSTSARDSNTGELFF.

The chain is built from TRBV4-2 and TRBJ2-1; 8 nucleotides match TRBD2. This CDR3 spans 20 amino acids. Germline CDR1 LGHNA, CDR2 YNFKEQ. V shed 3 bases, J shed 4 bases, and the junction held 20 bases outside the gene matches. CDR3: CASSQASWKGLAGTYNEQFF. CDR3 bases: TGTGCCAGCAGCCAGGCCTCGTGGAAGGGTCTAGCGGGTACTTACAATGAGCAGTTCTTC.

This clone has only a few counts. V and J are TRBV5-1 and TRBJ1-1, with 7 bases matching TRBD1. Germline-derived CDR1 and CDR2 are SGHRS and YFSETQ. Germline trimming cut 3 bases from V and 1 base from J; bases unmatched to any gene: 3. The CDR3 contains 14 residues. Written as DNA, the CDR3 is TGCGCCAGCAGCTATGACAGGGCGAACACTGAAGCTTTCTTT. Translated, it gives CASSYDRANTEAFF.

A note on this clone: The sample carries other DNA sequences with the same CDR3. This chain links TRBV7-9 with TRBJ2-7; TRBD1 matches 8 bases. The CDR3 length is 14 residues. CDR1 is SEHNR, CDR2 FQNEAQ, per germline (reference sequence). The trim removed 3 bases at V and 4 bases at J, leaving 5 bases unmatched. CDR3 nucleotides: TGTGCCAGCAGCTTCCGGGACAGGAGTTACGAGCAGTACTTC. Its translation: CASSFRDRSYEQYF.

This clone was recorded once. CDR3 DNA sequence: TGTGCCAGCAGTTTTGGAGGGTCCCCTGAAGCTTTCTTT. This encodes CASSFGGSPEAFF. The J gene is TRBJ1-1, the V gene TRBV28; no firm D call. Germline V lookup: CDR1 MDHEN, CDR2 SYDVKM. Trimming removed 3 bases at V and 6 bases at J, with 11 bases between. This CDR3 is built from 13 residues. Full variable domain (missing parts from reference TRBV28 and TRBJ1-1): DVKVTQSSRYLVKRTGEKVFLECVQDMDHENMFWYRQDPGLGLRLIYFSYDVKMKEKGDIPEGYSVSREKKERFSLILESASTNQTSMYLCASSFGGSPEAFFGQGTRLTVV.

This clone has only one observation. The gene calls are TRBV7-2 and TRBJ2-7; D is undetermined. The germline V gene encodes CDR1 SGHTA and CDR2 FQGNSA. The CDR3 is 14 amino acids. Trimming removed 5 bases from V and 7 bases from J, with 18 bases in between. The CDR3 loop reads CASSTTAPPREQYF. The DNA for the CDR3 is TGTGCCAGCAGCACGACTGCCCCTCCTAGGGAGCAGTACTTC.

This clone was seen a handful of times. The CDR3: CAWSVHRGNTEAFF. For the CDR3, the DNA is TGTGCCTGGAGTGTACATCGGGGGAACACTGAAGCTTTCTTT. The chain links TRBV30 to TRBJ1-1; D gene ambiguous. V lost 0 bases and J 1 base, leaving 9 bases between the germline ends. Germline CDR1 and CDR2: GTSNPN and SVGIG (reference sequence). The CDR3 extends over 14 amino acids. The whole variable domain, remainder taken from reference TRBV30 and TRBJ1-1, is SQTIHQWPATLVQPVGSPLSLECTVEGTSNPNLYWYRQAAGRGLQLLFYSVGIGQISSEVPQNLSASRPQDRQFILSSKKLLLSDSGFYLCAWSVHRGNTEAFFGQGTRLTVV.

The V and J genes are TRBV29-1 and TRBJ2-1, with D possibly matching TRBD2 (7 bases). In germline, CDR1 is SQVTM, CDR2 ANQGSEA. Trimming cost V 7 bases and J 4 bases, with 14 bases left between them. CDR3 size: 13 residues. The CDR3 here is CSGGGGLYNEQFF. The DNA for the CDR3 is TGCAGCGGCGGGGGCGGCTTATACAATGAGCAGTTCTTC.

The chain is built from TRBV7-2 and TRBJ2-2, with D hard to call. Germline CDR1 is SGHTA and CDR2 is FQGNSA. V dropped 1 base and J dropped 7 bases, with 7 bases sitting between them. The CDR3 covers 13 residues. CDR3 protein: CASSLGGFGELFF. CDR3 bases: TGTGCCAGCAGCTTAGGCGGCTTCGGGGAGCTGTTTTTT.

This CDR3 reads CASSQYYNEQFF. The CDR3 region has the DNA TGCGCCAGCAGCCAATACTATAATGAGCAGTTCTTC. The chain employs TRBV4-1 and TRBJ2-1; D is undetermined. Germline V gene data show CDR1 as MGHRA and CDR2 as YSYEKL. V lost 2 bases, J lost 7 bases, and 6 bases lay in between. The CDR3 contains 12 residues.

This chain uses TRBV9 with TRBJ2-2; D might be TRBD1 or TRBD2, each matching 5 bases. This CDR3 spans 13 amino acids. V was cut by 4 bases and J by 8 bases, with 12 bases left in between. CDR1 and CDR2 from the germline V gene are SGDLS and YYNGEE. DNA for the CDR3: TGTGCCAGCAGCTCACGGGACCGGGGGGAGCTGTTTTTT. As protein: CASSSRDRGELFF.

This chain links TRBV11-1 with TRBJ2-2; TRBD1 is a possible D gene (6 bases). V lost 2 bases, J lost 8 bases, and 15 bases lay in between. The germline V gene has CDR1 SGHAT and CDR2 FQDESV (reference sequence). The length of the CDR3 is 15 residues. In DNA form, the CDR3 reads TGTGCCAGCAGCTTATCTCCCGAGGGGGAAGGGGAGCTGTTTTTT. Translated, it gives CASSLSPEGEGELFF.

The J gene is TRBJ2-7, the V gene TRBV27, with D tentatively TRBD1 (6 bases). The length of the CDR3 is 14 residues. CDR1 and CDR2 from the germline V gene are MNHEY and SMNVEV (reference sequence). The V gene lost 4 bases and the J gene lost 2 bases, with 12 bases spanning the gap. The CDR3 region has the DNA TGTGCCAGCAGTTCCACAGGGAGCCCCTACGAGCAGTACTTC. Its translation: CASSSTGSPYEQYF.

This chain joins TRBV9 and TRBJ2-1; a possible D gene is TRBD2 (6 bases). This CDR3 contains 17 residues. V was trimmed by 3 bases and J by 1 base, leaving 17 bases between them. In germline, CDR1 is SGDLS, CDR2 YYNGEE. As DNA, the CDR3 is TGTGCCAGCAGCGCCTCTAGCGCGCGTATTTCCTACAATGAGCAGTTCTTC. Translation gives CASSASSARISYNEQFF.

This chain uses TRBV27 with TRBJ2-2, with D unresolved. Germline CDR1 is MNHEY and CDR2 is SMNVEV (reference sequence). CDR3 length: 12 amino acids. Trimming took 4 bases from V and 7 from J, leaving 7 bases between them. The CDR3 sequence is CASSYIGGELFF. The CDR3 DNA follows: TGTGCCAGCAGTTATATCGGCGGGGAGCTGTTTTTT.

The V and J genes are TRBV5-1 and TRBJ2-1; 12 nucleotides match TRBD2. Germline V gene data show CDR1 as SGHRS and CDR2 as YFSETQ. Trimming at V came to 0 bases and at J to 4 bases, leaving 11 bases not matched to a gene. There are 19 residues in the CDR3. The CDR3 protein is CASSLGTSGTNVRYNEQFF. The CDR3 DNA sequence: TGCGCCAGCAGCTTGGGGACTAGCGGGACCAACGTCAGGTACAATGAGCAGTTCTTC.

The rearrangement joins TRBV5-6 to TRBJ2-7; possibly TRBD2 for D (5 bases). CDR1 and CDR2 from the germline V gene are SGHDT and YYEEEE. The CDR3 has 14 amino acids. Trimming shortened V by 2 bases and J by 6 bases, and 15 bases separated the two germline ends. CDR3 in DNA: TGTGCCAGCAGCTTAGGACGGGGAACCGGCGAGCAGTACTTC. Protein: CASSLGRGTGEQYF.

The genes are TRBV11-2 and TRBJ1-2, with D possibly TRBD1 on 5 matching bases. The CDR3 runs to 13 residues. CDR1 and CDR2 (germline): SGHAT, FQNNGV. The ends were cut back, 3 bases at V and 8 bases at J, with 13 bases in the middle. The CDR3 nucleotides are TGTGCCAGCAGCTTCATGACAGCGGGGGGCTACACCTTC. This encodes CASSFMTAGGYTF.